This T cell receptor (beta chain) originates from a study of radiation and T cells in renal cell carcinoma. About the research overall: Nephrectomy followed 15 Gy stereotactic body radiation by 4 weeks.

With regard to this clone: Its target is not known.

As for time point: blood 2 weeks post-SBRT. Treatment noted: 15 Gy SBRT to primary tumor, nephrectomy 4 weeks later. This renal cell carcinoma was of the clear cell type. The data were produced by immunoSEQ multiplex PCR, yet TCRdb's version contains in-frame clones alone and is incomplete. The sample comprises about 130,000 clones, 81% of which are singletons, and 1.5% to 2% rests with the top ten. This CDR3 contains 13 residues. V gave up 3 bases and J gave up 2 bases, with 7 bases separating them. The germline CDR1 and CDR2 sequences are LNHDA and SQIVND (reference sequence). Regarding the study as a whole: Without pretreatment biopsies, baseline tumor clonotype presence was undetermined. Top tumor clonotypes rose in blood 2 weeks post-radiation, then contracted.

This rearrangement joins TRBV19 to TRBJ2-5; maybe TRBD2 (5 bases). This TCR was recovered from a woman in her fifties or sixties with renal cell carcinoma. The sequencing used blood, collected from a patient whose treatment included radiotherapy and nephrectomy. The CDR3 spells CASSMDSQETQYF. The CDR3 coding sequence is TGTGCCAGTAGTATGGACTCTCAAGAGACCCAGTACTTC.